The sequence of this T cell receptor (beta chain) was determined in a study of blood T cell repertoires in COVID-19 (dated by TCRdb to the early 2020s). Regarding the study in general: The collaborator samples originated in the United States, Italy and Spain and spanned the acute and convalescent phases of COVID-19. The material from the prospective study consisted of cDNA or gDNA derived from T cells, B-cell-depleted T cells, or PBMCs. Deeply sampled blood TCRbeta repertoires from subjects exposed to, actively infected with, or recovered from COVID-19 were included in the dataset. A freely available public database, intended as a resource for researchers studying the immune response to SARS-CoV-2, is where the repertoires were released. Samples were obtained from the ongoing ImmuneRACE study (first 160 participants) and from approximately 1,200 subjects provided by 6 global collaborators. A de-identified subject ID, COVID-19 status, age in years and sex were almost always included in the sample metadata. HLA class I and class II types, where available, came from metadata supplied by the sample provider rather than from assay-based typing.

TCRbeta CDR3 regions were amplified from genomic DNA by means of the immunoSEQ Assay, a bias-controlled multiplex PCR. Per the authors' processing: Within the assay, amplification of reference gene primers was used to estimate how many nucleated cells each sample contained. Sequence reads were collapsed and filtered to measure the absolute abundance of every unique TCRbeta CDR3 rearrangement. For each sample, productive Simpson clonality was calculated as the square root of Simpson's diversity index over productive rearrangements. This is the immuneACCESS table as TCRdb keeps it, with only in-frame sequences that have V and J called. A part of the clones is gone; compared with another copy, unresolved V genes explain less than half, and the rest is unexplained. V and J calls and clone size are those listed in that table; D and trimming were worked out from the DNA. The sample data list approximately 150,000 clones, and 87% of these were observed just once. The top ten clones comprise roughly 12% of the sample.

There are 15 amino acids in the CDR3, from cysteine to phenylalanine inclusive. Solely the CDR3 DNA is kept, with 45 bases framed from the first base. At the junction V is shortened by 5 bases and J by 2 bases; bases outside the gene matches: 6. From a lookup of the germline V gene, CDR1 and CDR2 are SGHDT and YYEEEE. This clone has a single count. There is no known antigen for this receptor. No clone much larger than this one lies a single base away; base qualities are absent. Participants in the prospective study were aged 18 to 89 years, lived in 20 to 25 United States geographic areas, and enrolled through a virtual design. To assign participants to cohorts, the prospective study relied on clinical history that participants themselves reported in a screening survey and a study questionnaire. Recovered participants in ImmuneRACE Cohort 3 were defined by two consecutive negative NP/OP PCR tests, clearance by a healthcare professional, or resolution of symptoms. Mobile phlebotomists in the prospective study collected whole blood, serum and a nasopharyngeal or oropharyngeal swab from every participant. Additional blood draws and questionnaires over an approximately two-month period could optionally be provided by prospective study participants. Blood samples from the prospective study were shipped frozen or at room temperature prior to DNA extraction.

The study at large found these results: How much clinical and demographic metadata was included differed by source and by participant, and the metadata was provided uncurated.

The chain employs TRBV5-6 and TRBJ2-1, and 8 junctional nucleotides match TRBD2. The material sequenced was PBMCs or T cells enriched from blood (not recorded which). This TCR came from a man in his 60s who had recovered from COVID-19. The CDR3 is CASSLTSGPYNEQFF. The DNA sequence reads TGTGCCAGCAGTCTAACTAGCGGACCCTACAATGAGCAGTTCTTC.